A single sample is the source of the 3 T cell receptor beta chains below, sequenced in a study of blood T cell repertoires in COVID-19. Profiling relied on immunoSEQ multiplex PCR, and the TCRdb table lists in-frame clones only, not all of them. The sample carries tens of thousands of clones, 80% to 90% recorded once. Sequenced: peripheral blood. All receptors come from a woman aged 60 to 75 with acute or convalescent COVID-19.

This chain connects TRBV10-3 to TRBJ1-2, with 10 bases fitting TRBD1. Germline V gene sequence: CDR1 ENHRY, CDR2 SYGVKD. CDR3 size: 15 residues. V shed 7 bases, J shed 2 bases, and the junction held 7 bases outside the gene matches. CDR3 region: CAITSDRGWNYGYTF. The CDR3, as DNA: TGTGCCATCACCTCGGACAGGGGGTGGAACTATGGCTACACCTTC.

J is TRBJ1-2 and V is TRBV12-5, with TRBD1 as a possible D gene (5 bases). The germline gives CDR1 LGHNT, CDR2 FRNRAP. The CDR3 spans 15 residues. V dropped 1 base and J dropped 4 bases, with 13 bases sitting between them. As DNA, the CDR3 is TGTGCTAGTGGTTTGGAGCAGGGACTGGCCTATGGCTACACCTTC. Protein sequence: CASGLEQGLAYGYTF.

In nucleotides, the CDR3 is TGTGCCAGCAGCTTCAGGGGGCGGCACGAGCAGTACTTC. Translating gives CASSFRGRHEQYF. V is TRBV5-4 and J is TRBJ2-7, with 8 bases aligning to TRBD1. Germline V gives CDR1 SGHNT, CDR2 YYREEE (reference sequence). V lost 2 bases to trimming and J lost 5 bases; unmatched junction nucleotides: 3. The CDR3 extends over 13 amino acids.